Shown below are 30 T cell receptor beta chains from a single sample sequenced in a study of patients and donors after allogeneic stem cell transplantation. TCRdb independently ran MiXCR on the RT-PCR reads; one entry per CDR3 protein. The sample has about a million distinct CDR3 sequences, about 20% seen once; the top ten hold around 6%. The sequencing input was blood, either unsorted or a sorted T cell fraction (not recorded which). These receptors all stem from a human donor who was either an allogeneic HSCT recipient or a stem cell or donor lymphocyte infusion donor (not recorded which). It is not recorded whose cells these are; they may come from a transplant donor.

This clonotype was counted between two and nine times. The V and J genes are TRBV20-1 and TRBJ1-4, with D uncertain. The CDR3 length is 11 residues. Trimming stripped 5 bases from V and 11 bases from J, with 12 bases between. Germline V gene lookup returns CDR1 DFQATT and CDR2 SNEGSKA (reference sequence). The chain's CDR3 is CSAGEGWKLFF. Written as DNA, the CDR3 is TGCAGTGCTGGGGAAGGCTGGAAACTGTTTTTT.

This clonotype has a count of ten or more. This chain joins TRBV7-8 and TRBJ2-7; D may be TRBD1 (6 bases). The length of the CDR3 is 12 residues. With 1 base removed from V and 7 bases from J, the gap between germline ends came to 8 bases. The germline CDR1 and CDR2 sequences are SGHVS and FQNEAQ. The CDR3 DNA follows: TGTGCCAGCAGCTTAGACAGGGTGGAGCAGTACTTC. Its translation: CASSLDRVEQYF.

This clonotype was picked up a small number of times. The genes are TRBV7-9 and TRBJ1-5, with unresolved D. The length of the CDR3 is 13 residues. CDR1 and CDR2 (germline): SEHNR, FQNEAQ (reference sequence). Trimming took off 5 bases at V and 11 bases at J, with 16 bases between the two ends. The CDR3 spells CASSPDGPRAQHF. DNA for the CDR3: TGTGCCAGCAGCCCCGATGGCCCGAGGGCCCAGCATTTT.

The chain links TRBV5-1 to TRBJ2-7; the D is unclear. V dropped 2 bases and J dropped 6 bases, with 12 bases sitting between them. Germline CDR1 SGHRS, CDR2 YFSETQ. This CDR3 comprises 13 residues. The CDR3 bases are TGCGCCAGCAGCTTAACCGCGTCGCTCGAGCAGTACTTC. Residues: CASSLTASLEQYF.

This chain joins TRBV18 and TRBJ1-3, with 7 bases that match TRBD1. The CDR3 is made up of 18 amino acids. V dropped 5 bases and J dropped 4; count of bases not matched to a gene: 17. Germline CDR1 reads KGHSH; CDR2 reads LQKENI. For the CDR3, the DNA is TGTGCCAGCTCATTATCGACAGGGAAGGGGCCAGACGGAAACACCATATATTTT. It is translated as CASSLSTGKGPDGNTIYF.

The chain combines TRBV4-3 with TRBJ2-2; weak D call: TRBD1 (5 bases). This CDR3 region has 12 residues. The germline gives CDR1 LGHNA, CDR2 YSLEER. The V and J ends lost 0 bases and 13 bases respectively, with 9 bases between them. The CDR3 here is CASSQEAGWLFF. CDR3 DNA: TGCGCCAGCAGCCAAGAGGCAGGGTGGCTGTTTTTT.

The CDR3 DNA reads TGTGCCAGCAGCCACGACAAGGGGGACGGCCCTGGCTACACCTTC. Protein product: CASSHDKGDGPGYTF. The V and J genes are TRBV4-2 and TRBJ1-2; a possible D gene is TRBD1 (6 bases). V shed 3 bases and J shed 7 bases, with 18 bases lying between them. CDR1 and CDR2 (germline): LGHNA, YNFKEQ. The CDR3 runs 15 residues.

The V call is TRBV24-1, the J call TRBJ1-1, with D perhaps TRBD1 (6 bases). From germline, CDR1 is KGHDR and CDR2 SFDVKD. Trimming took 3 bases from V and 5 from J, leaving 15 bases between them. The CDR3 is 15 amino acids. CDR3 sequence reads: CATSDGRGAPTEAFF. The DNA for the CDR3 is TGTGCCACCAGTGATGGGAGGGGGGCGCCAACTGAAGCTTTCTTT.

This chain joins TRBV6-2 or TRBV6-3 and TRBJ2-3; D is uncertain. Trimming took 0 bases from V and 0 from J, leaving 25 bases between them. This CDR3 region has 21 residues. CDR1 and CDR2 from the germline V gene are MNHEY and SVGEGT. The CDR3 bases are TGTGCCAGCAGTTACTCGATGGGTCCGGGTCCCCCTCCAAATAGCACAGATACGCAGTATTTT. This gives the protein CASSYSMGPGPPPNSTDTQYF.

This clonotype was detected only a few times. This chain uses TRBV6-5 with TRBJ1-5, with 8 nucleotides matching TRBD1. Trimming cost V 4 bases and J 1 base; bases outside gene matches: 6. The length of the CDR3 is 16 residues. CDR1 MNHEY and CDR2 SVGAGI come from the germline V gene. CDR3 region: CASSSPGDRSNQPQHF. CDR3 in DNA: TGTGCCAGCAGTTCCCCAGGGGACAGGAGCAATCAGCCCCAGCATTTT.

The rearrangement uses TRBV11-3 and TRBJ2-3; D possibly uses TRBD1 or TRBD2 (6 bases each). The V gene's germline CDR1 is SGHNT and CDR2 YENEEA. The CDR3 is made up of 15 amino acids. Trimming removed 5 bases at V and 2 bases at J, with 14 bases between. CDR3: CASSAVGGPTDTQYF. CDR3 DNA sequence: TGTGCCAGCAGCGCCGTCGGGGGCCCCACAGATACGCAGTATTTT. Full variable domain (outside the CDR3, taken from reference TRBV11-3 and TRBJ2-3): EAGVVQSPRYKIIEKKQPVAFWCNPISGHNTLYWYLQNLGQGPELLIRYENEEAVDDSQLPKDRFSAERLKGVDSTLKIQPAELGDSAVYLCASSAVGGPTDTQYFGPGTRLTVL.

The chain carries TRBV6-1 and TRBJ2-1; possible D gene TRBD1, 5 bases. The V gene's germline CDR1 is MNHNS and CDR2 SASEGT. V shed 1 base and J shed 9 bases, with 16 bases lying between them. CDR3 size: 15 residues. CDR3 coding DNA: TGTGCCAGCAGTGAAGTATTGGGGCCTGGGCGTGAGCAGTTCTTC. Protein sequence: CASSEVLGPGREQFF.

J is TRBJ2-1 and V is TRBV28; D not resolved. With 2 bases removed from V and 8 bases from J, the gap between germline ends came to 7 bases. CDR1 is MDHEN, CDR2 SYDVKM, per germline. The CDR3 runs to 12 residues. The DNA for the CDR3 is TGTGCCAGCAGTTTAATATGGTATGAGCAGTTCTTC. Translating it yields CASSLIWYEQFF.

The table lists this clonotype with a few counts. V and J are TRBV15 and TRBJ2-3; 10 bases line up with TRBD2. V lost 0 bases to trimming and J lost 7 bases; unmatched junction nucleotides: 10. This CDR3 spans 17 amino acids. Per germline, CDR1 LNHNV and CDR2 YYDKDF (reference sequence). The CDR3 reads CATSRDSKRGGRYTQYF. The CDR3 nucleotides read TGTGCCACCAGCAGAGATAGTAAGCGGGGGGGACGGTATACGCAGTATTTT.

J is TRBJ1-6 and V is TRBV5-1, with unresolved D. Germline CDR1 reads SGHRS; CDR2 reads YFSETQ. CDR3 size: 13 residues. Deletions cut 4 bases from V and 7 bases from J, with 9 bases between. CDR3 amino acids: CASSDTRNSPLHF. The CDR3 nucleotides read TGCGCCAGCAGCGACACACGGAATTCACCCCTCCACTTT.

This chain links TRBV4-3 with TRBJ1-3; no firm D call. Germline CDR1 and CDR2: LGHNA and YSLEER. Trimming removed 0 bases from V and 2 bases from J, with 14 bases in between. The CDR3 runs 17 residues. As DNA, the CDR3 is TGCGCCAGCAGCCAAGAGAGTCTTGGGCTCCCTGGAAACACCATATATTTT. It specifies CASSQESLGLPGNTIYF.

The chain has TRBV4-3 and TRBJ1-3; 8 bases fit TRBD1. CDR1 is LGHNA, CDR2 YSLEER, per germline. Losses at the gene ends were 1 base for V and 3 bases for J; bases not matched to a gene: 8. The CDR3 covers 17 residues. The CDR3 loop is CASSQGPQGALGNTIYF. The CDR3 DNA follows: TGCGCCAGCAGCCAAGGGCCCCAGGGGGCGCTTGGAAACACCATATATTTT.

This rearrangement joins TRBV10-3 to TRBJ1-5, with D possibly being TRBD1 (5 bases). Germline lookup yields CDR1 ENHRY and CDR2 SYGVKD. The CDR3 has 14 amino acids. The V and J ends lost 6 bases and 2 bases respectively, with 11 bases between them. CDR3 nucleotide sequence: TGTGCCATCAGCCCGGGACTCCGCAATCAGCCCCAGCATTTT. Its protein product is CAISPGLRNQPQHF.

This clonotype was counted between two and nine times. This chain connects TRBV5-1 to TRBJ2-5; D is perhaps TRBD2 (7 bases). V was trimmed by 4 bases and J by 1 base, leaving 17 bases between them. The CDR3 runs 16 residues. The germline gives CDR1 SGHRS, CDR2 YFSETQ. The CDR3 is CASSPWTRGGQETQYF. CDR3 nucleotide sequence: TGCGCCAGCAGCCCCTGGACTAGGGGGGGCCAAGAGACCCAGTACTTC. The entire variable domain, with the rest obtained from reference TRBV5-1 and TRBJ2-5, is as follows: KAGVTQTPRYLIKTRGQQVTLSCSPISGHRSVSWYQQTPGQGLQFLFEYFSETQRNKGNFPGRFSGRQFSNSRSEMNVSTLELGDSALYLCASSPWTRGGQETQYFGPGTRLLVL.

This clonotype was counted only a few times. The chain uses TRBV12-3 or TRBV12-4 and TRBJ2-3, with 7 bases identical to TRBD1. The trim removed 5 bases at V and 3 bases at J, leaving 8 bases unmatched. The CDR3 runs to 15 residues. DNA of the CDR3: TGTGCCAGCAGTCCCCCGGGACAGACGACAGATACGCAGTATTTT. Its protein product is CASSPPGQTTDTQYF.

This clonotype was observed many times. This chain joins TRBV11-1 and TRBJ2-1; possible D gene TRBD1, 5 bases. Trimming removed 1 base at V and 6 bases at J, with 13 bases between. Germline lookup yields CDR1 SGHAT and CDR2 FQDESV (reference sequence). This CDR3 has 15 amino acids. CDR3 in DNA: TGTGCCAGCAGCTTAGATGACAGCCAGAGCAATGAGCAGTTCTTC. As protein: CASSLDDSQSNEQFF.

CDR3 loop: CASSFGDRDSDTQYF. The CDR3 DNA is TGTGCCAGCAGCTTCGGGGACAGGGACTCAGATACGCAGTATTTT. The rearrangement links TRBV7-9 to TRBJ2-3, with 9 positions matching TRBD1. CDR1 is SEHNR and CDR2 is FQNEAQ in the germline V gene (reference sequence). V lost 3 bases, J lost 4 bases, and 5 bases stayed unmatched. The CDR3 has 15 amino acids.

This clonotype occurred many times. The chain combines TRBV12-3 or TRBV12-4 with TRBJ2-5, with a tentative D call TRBD1 (6 bases). The length of the CDR3 is 14 residues. The germline V and J ends were trimmed by 5 bases and 5 bases, with 15 bases remaining between them. CDR3 loop: CASSLPGVSETQYF. The CDR3 DNA reads TGTGCCAGCAGTCTACCAGGGGTTTCGGAGACCCAGTACTTC.

This clonotype was picked up a small number of times. The chain combines TRBV7-9 with TRBJ2-1, with D unclear. In germline, CDR1 is SEHNR, CDR2 FQNEAQ (reference sequence). This CDR3 has 17 amino acids. V dropped 4 bases and J dropped 9 bases, with 25 bases sitting between them. The CDR3 spells CASSSVPRTKPRVEQFF. DNA of the CDR3: TGTGCCAGCAGCTCTGTCCCCCGGACCAAACCTAGGGTTGAGCAGTTCTTC.

The chain links TRBV6-7 to TRBJ1-5; D remains ambiguous. TRBV6-7 is marked as an open reading frame, function uncertain. The CDR3 runs to 15 residues. Between the trimmed V and J ends, which lost 5 bases and 3 bases, there was a span of 14 bases. The CDR3 is CASSAVPVFNQPQHF. The CDR3 coding sequence is TGTGCCAGCAGTGCCGTCCCAGTTTTCAATCAGCCCCAGCATTTT.

This clonotype was observed a handful of times. This chain connects TRBV24-1 to TRBJ1-2; D uncertain. Germline V gene lookup returns CDR1 KGHDR and CDR2 SFDVKD. The V end was cut by 4 bases, the J end by 0 bases, with 8 bases between. CDR3 length: 14 amino acids. The CDR3 region is CATSDPYANYGYTF. The CDR3 DNA sequence: TGTGCCACCAGTGACCCATACGCTAACTATGGCTACACCTTC.

The chain has TRBV15 and TRBJ2-4, with a tentative D call TRBD1 (6 bases). The germline V gene encodes CDR1 LNHNV and CDR2 YYDKDF (reference sequence). V lost 0 bases and J 8 bases, leaving 17 bases between the germline ends. The CDR3 has 16 amino acids. The CDR3 is CATSRDYQGQGDIQYF. CDR3 DNA sequence: TGTGCCACCAGCAGAGACTATCAGGGGCAAGGAGACATTCAGTACTTC.

The sample holds a few counts of this clonotype. The chain joins TRBV9 to TRBJ2-2; weak D call: TRBD2 (5 bases). Trimming took off 0 bases at V and 3 bases at J, with 12 bases between the two ends. Germline CDR1 is SGDLS and CDR2 is YYNGEE. This CDR3 spans 16 amino acids. Here the CDR3 reads CASSVAASWDTGELFF. Written as DNA, the CDR3 is TGTGCCAGCAGCGTAGCGGCTAGCTGGGACACCGGGGAGCTGTTTTTT.

This clonotype was picked up a small number of times. This chain links TRBV10-3 with TRBJ2-5, with 8 bases matching TRBD2. Germline V gene sequence: CDR1 ENHRY, CDR2 SYGVKD. The ends lost 5 bases at V and 4 bases at J; junction bases unmatched: 6. CDR3 length: 14 residues. The CDR3 loop reads CAISPGLGGETQYF. The CDR3 DNA is TGTGCCATCAGTCCGGGACTAGGAGGAGAGACCCAGTACTTC.

At least ten counts were recorded for this clonotype. V is TRBV12-3 or TRBV12-4 and J is TRBJ1-2, with TRBD1 matching 10 bases. The V gene end was trimmed by 6 bases and the J gene end by 3 bases; junction bases not matched to a gene: 10. The CDR3 covers 16 residues. The CDR3 spells CASSRQGATPYYGYTF. CDR3 nucleotides: TGTGCCAGCAGCCGACAGGGGGCGACCCCTTACTATGGCTACACCTTC.